The 9 T cell receptor beta chains reported below all come from one sample, sequenced in a study of blood T cell repertoires in COVID-19. Data came from immunoSEQ multiplex PCR; TCRdb stores just in-frame clones and leaves some out. This sample has about 350,000 clones, with more than 70% found just once. Sequencing input: peripheral blood. The receptor source for this set is a woman aged 55-69 years with COVID-19, enrolled during active disease.

This clone was seen just once. The rearrangement links TRBV6-1 to TRBJ1-2; 7 positions agree with TRBD1. The CDR3 totals 15 residues. Germline V gene data show CDR1 as MNHNS and CDR2 as SASEGT. The junction had 7 bases not matched to a gene; V was cut back by 2 bases and J by 4 bases. The DNA for the CDR3 is TGTGCCAGCAGTGAACTGAGGGGGCCTGTCTATGGCTACACCTTC. This sequence encodes CASSELRGPVYGYTF.

The J gene is TRBJ2-7, the V gene TRBV3-1 (or the pseudogene TRBV3-2); D gene uncertain. The CDR3 contains 15 residues. With 0 bases removed from V and 1 base from J, the gap between germline ends came to 10 bases. The germline CDR1 and CDR2 sequences are LGHDT and YNNKEL (reference sequence). CDR3 nucleotide sequence: TGTGCCAGCAGCCAAGATTTTGGCAGATCCTACGAGCAGTACTTC. Amino acids: CASSQDFGRSYEQYF.

The chain couples TRBV2 to TRBJ1-1, with a tentative D call TRBD1 (6 bases). CDR1 and CDR2 from the germline V gene are SNHLY and FYNNEI. V lost 5 bases to trimming and J lost 1 base, with 11 bases between them. This CDR3 region has 14 residues. The CDR3 sequence: CASSPGERNTEAFF. CDR3 bases: TGTGCCAGCAGTCCAGGGGAGCGGAACACTGAAGCTTTCTTT.

The genes are TRBV27 and TRBJ1-6, with 7 positions matching TRBD1. V shed 3 bases, J shed 10 bases, and the junction held 9 bases outside the gene matches. CDR3 length equals 15 residues. The V gene's germline CDR1 is MNHEY and CDR2 SMNVEV (reference sequence). The CDR3 bases are TGTGCCAGCAGTTTCTCCGACAGGGAAGGATCACCCCTCCACTTT. It translates to CASSFSDREGSPLHF.

This chain uses TRBV6-2 or TRBV6-3 with TRBJ2-1; perhaps TRBD2 as D (6 bases). The CDR3 is made up of 15 amino acids. The V end was cut by 5 bases, the J end by 2 bases, with 13 bases between. CDR1 is MNHEY and CDR2 is SVGEGT in the germline V gene. The DNA of the CDR3 is TGTGCCAGCAGTACTCGGGGGACCCCCTACAATGAGCAGTTCTTC. Its translation is CASSTRGTPYNEQFF.

V usage is TRBV4-1 and J usage is TRBJ1-1; 7 nucleotides align to TRBD1. Germline-derived CDR1 and CDR2 are MGHRA and YSYEKL. Trimming took 4 bases from V and 5 from J; bases not matched to a gene: 10. The CDR3 totals 15 residues. CDR3 in amino acids: CASSLGRQGRTEAFF. Here the CDR3 DNA reads TGCGCCAGCAGCCTAGGCCGACAGGGACGGACTGAAGCTTTCTTT.

V is TRBV3-1 (or the pseudogene TRBV3-2) and J is TRBJ1-6, with D maybe TRBD1 (5 bases). There are 15 residues in the CDR3. Trimming took 4 bases from V and 10 from J, leaving 17 bases between them. The germline V gene encodes CDR1 LGHDT and CDR2 YNNKEL (reference sequence). CDR3 region: CASSRSDSLDSPLHF. The DNA for the CDR3 is TGTGCCAGCAGCCGAAGTGACAGTTTAGACTCACCCCTCCACTTT.

This clone came up a few times. This chain uses TRBV4-2 with TRBJ2-7, with D possibly TRBD1 on 5 matching bases. This CDR3 spans 13 amino acids. V was pared by 4 bases and J by 5 bases, with 12 bases between. The V gene's germline CDR1 is LGHNA and CDR2 YNFKEQ. CDR3 bases: TGTGCCAGCAGCCTCGGACAACGGGACGAGCAGTACTTC. Translated: CASSLGQRDEQYF.

The chain combines TRBV29-1 with TRBJ1-1; no clear D. V gave up 6 bases and J gave up 0 bases, with 8 bases separating them. CDR1 is SQVTM and CDR2 is ANQGSEA in the germline V gene. The CDR3 spans 12 residues. The CDR3 DNA follows: TGCAGCGTCTCCAACATGAACACTGAAGCTTTCTTT. Protein: CSVSNMNTEAFF.